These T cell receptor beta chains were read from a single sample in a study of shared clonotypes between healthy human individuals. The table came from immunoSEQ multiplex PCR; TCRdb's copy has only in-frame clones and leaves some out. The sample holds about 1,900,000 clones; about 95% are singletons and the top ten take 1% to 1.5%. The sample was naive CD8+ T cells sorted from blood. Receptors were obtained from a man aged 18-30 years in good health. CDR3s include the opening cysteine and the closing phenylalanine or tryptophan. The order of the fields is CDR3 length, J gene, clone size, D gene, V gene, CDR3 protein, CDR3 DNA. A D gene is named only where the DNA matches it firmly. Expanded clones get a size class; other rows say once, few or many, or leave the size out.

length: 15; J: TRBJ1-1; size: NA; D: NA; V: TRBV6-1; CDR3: CASSVGVKMNTEAFF; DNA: TGTGCCAGCAGTGTGGGAGTCAAGATGAACACTGAAGCTTTCTTT
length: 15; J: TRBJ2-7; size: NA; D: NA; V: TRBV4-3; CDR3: CASSQVRGPVYEQYF; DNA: TGCGCCAGCAGCCAGGTCAGGGGCCCAGTCTACGAGCAGTACTTC
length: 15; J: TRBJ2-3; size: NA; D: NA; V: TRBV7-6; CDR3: CASSLEAERTDTQYF; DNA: TGTGCCAGCAGCCTCGAAGCGGAGCGCACAGATACGCAGTATTTT
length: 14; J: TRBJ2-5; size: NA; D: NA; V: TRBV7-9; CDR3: CASSLGEAGETQYF; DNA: TGTGCCAGCAGCTTAGGGGAGGCCGGAGAGACCCAGTACTTC
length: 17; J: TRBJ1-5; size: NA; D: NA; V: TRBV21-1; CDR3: CASSPSPSDRRNQPQHF; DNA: TGTGCCAGCAGTCCGTCACCCTCGGACAGGCGCAATCAGCCCCAGCATTTT
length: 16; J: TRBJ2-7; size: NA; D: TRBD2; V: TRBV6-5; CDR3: CASSYTAGLAVGEQYF; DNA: TGTGCCAGCAGTTACACCGCGGGACTAGCGGTCGGAGAGCAGTACTTC
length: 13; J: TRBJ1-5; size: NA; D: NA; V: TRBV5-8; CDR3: CAAAGVGNQPQHF; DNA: TGTGCAGCAGCTGGTGTGGGCAATCAGCCCCAGCATTTT
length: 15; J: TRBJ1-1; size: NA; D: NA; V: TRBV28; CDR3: CASSSSREGDTEAFF; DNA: TGTGCCAGCAGCTCGTCGAGAGAGGGGGACACTGAAGCTTTCTTT
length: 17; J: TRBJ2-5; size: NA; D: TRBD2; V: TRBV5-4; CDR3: CASSLGVAGAPKETQYF; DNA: TGTGCCAGCAGCTTGGGAGTAGCGGGGGCCCCGAAAGAGACCCAGTACTTC
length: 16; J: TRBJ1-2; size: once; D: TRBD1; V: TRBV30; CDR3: CAWTGGLGLGNYGYTF; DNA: TGTGCCTGGACAGGGGGCTTGGGGCTCGGAAACTATGGCTACACCTTC
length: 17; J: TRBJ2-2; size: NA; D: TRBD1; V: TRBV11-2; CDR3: CASSGRRDRRNTGELFF; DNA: TGTGCCAGCAGCGGCAGGCGGGACAGGCGAAACACCGGGGAGCTGTTTTTT
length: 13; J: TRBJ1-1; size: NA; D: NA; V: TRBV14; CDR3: CASSHGGNTEAFF; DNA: TGTGCCAGCAGCCATGGGGGGAACACTGAAGCTTTCTTT
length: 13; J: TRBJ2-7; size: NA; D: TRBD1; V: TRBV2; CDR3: CASSWDSPYEQYF; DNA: TGTGCCAGCTCCTGGGACAGTCCCTACGAGCAGTACTTC
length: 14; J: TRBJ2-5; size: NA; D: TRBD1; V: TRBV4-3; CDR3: CASSQAGGLETQYF; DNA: TGCGCCAGCAGCCAAGCAGGGGGATTGGAGACCCAGTACTTC
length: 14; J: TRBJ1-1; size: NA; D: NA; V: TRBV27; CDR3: CASSPRPRSTEAFF; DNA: TGTGCCAGCAGCCCCCGCCCCCGTAGCACTGAAGCTTTCTTT
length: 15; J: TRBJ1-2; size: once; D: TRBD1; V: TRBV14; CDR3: CASSPHTGTGYGYTF; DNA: TGTGCCAGCAGCCCCCATACCGGGACAGGCTATGGCTACACCTTC
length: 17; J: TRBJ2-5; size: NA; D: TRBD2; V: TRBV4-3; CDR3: CASSQDQTSGSQETQYF; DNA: TGCGCCAGCAGCCAAGATCAAACTAGCGGGAGTCAAGAGACCCAGTACTTC
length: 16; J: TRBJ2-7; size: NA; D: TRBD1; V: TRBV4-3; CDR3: CASSQGTDRGLYEQYF; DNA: TGCGCCAGCAGCCAAGGGACAGACAGGGGGCTTTACGAGCAGTACTTC
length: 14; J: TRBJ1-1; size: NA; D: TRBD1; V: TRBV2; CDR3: CASSLGQGNTEAFF; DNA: TGTGCCAGCAGTCTTGGACAGGGGAACACTGAAGCTTTCTTT
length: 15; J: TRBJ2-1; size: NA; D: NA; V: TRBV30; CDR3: CAWSPSGSSYNEQFF; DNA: TGTGCCTGGAGTCCCAGTGGTAGCTCCTACAATGAGCAGTTCTTC
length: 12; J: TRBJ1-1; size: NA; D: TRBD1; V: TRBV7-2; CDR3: CASRTGFTEAFF; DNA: TGTGCCAGCCGGACAGGGTTCACTGAAGCTTTCTTT
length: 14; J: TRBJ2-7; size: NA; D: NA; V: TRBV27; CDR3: CASGLQGRGYEQYF; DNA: TGTGCCAGCGGATTACAGGGACGAGGCTACGAGCAGTACTTC
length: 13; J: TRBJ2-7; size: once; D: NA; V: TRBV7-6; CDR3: CASSLGSAYEQYF; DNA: TGTGCCAGCAGCTTAGGGTCTGCCTACGAGCAGTACTTC
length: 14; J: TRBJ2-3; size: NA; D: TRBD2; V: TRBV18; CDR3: CASSPERERDTQYF; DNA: TGTGCCAGCTCACCGGAGCGGGAGAGGGATACGCAGTATTTT
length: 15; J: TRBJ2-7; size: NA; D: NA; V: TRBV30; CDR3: CAWSLPGESSYEQYF; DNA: TGTGCCTGGAGCCTCCCGGGGGAAAGCTCCTACGAGCAGTACTTC